One and the same sample provided the 22 T cell receptor beta chains below, sequenced in a study of neurological immune-mediated disorders. MiXCR was run by TCRdb on the 5' RACE reads, yielding one entry per CDR3 protein. The table lists tens of thousands of distinct CDR3 sequences, 2% to 2.5% of them singletons. Sequencing was done on a sample of PBMCs. These receptors all come from a man aged 50-60 years with multiple sclerosis.

The chain carries TRBV25-1 and TRBJ1-2; 8 bases line up with TRBD1. Germline assignment: CDR1 MGHDK and CDR2 SYGVNS. J lost 7 bases, V lost 4 bases, and 8 bases had no gene match. This CDR3 has 14 amino acids. The CDR3 DNA reads TGTGCCAGCAGTGCCCCAGGGGGCCTCCGTGGCTACACCTTC. As protein: CASSAPGGLRGYTF.

This clonotype was found many times. The chain employs TRBV12-3 or TRBV12-4 and TRBJ1-1; D uncertain. V shed 5 bases and J shed 4 bases, with 14 bases lying between them. The CDR3 has 14 residues. CDR3 coding DNA: TGTGCCAGCAGTGGGAGGCAGCGGGGCACTGAAGCTTTCTTT. Protein product: CASSGRQRGTEAFF.

This clonotype showed up many times. The V gene is TRBV7-8, the J gene TRBJ2-6; TRBD1 is a possible D gene (6 bases). Germline assignment: CDR1 SGHVS and CDR2 FQNEAQ. CDR3 size: 15 residues. V lost 5 bases to trimming and J lost 2 bases, with 10 bases between them. CDR3 protein: CASSARGTGANVLTF. The CDR3 nucleotides are TGTGCCAGCAGCGCCAGGGGAACTGGGGCCAACGTCCTGACTTTC.

This clonotype was counted many times. The chain employs TRBV7-2 and TRBJ2-1, with 14 bases matching TRBD2. This CDR3 contains 18 residues. Germline V CDR1 and CDR2: SGHTA, FQGNSA. Unmatched junction bases numbered 14, after V lost 5 bases and J lost 8 bases. The CDR3 sequence is CASSTRRTSGGRTHEQFF. DNA of the CDR3: TGTGCCAGCAGCACCCGACGGACTAGCGGGGGGCGTACGCATGAGCAGTTCTTC.

This clonotype was seen ten or more times. This chain joins TRBV4-3 and TRBJ2-7; TRBD1 might be the D (7 bases). CDR3 length: 15 amino acids. Between the trimmed V and J ends, which lost 0 bases and 7 bases, there was a span of 16 bases. Germline CDR1 is LGHNA and CDR2 is YSLEER. This CDR3 is CASSQDPAGGKEQYF. CDR3 sequence (DNA): TGCGCCAGCAGCCAAGATCCGGCAGGGGGGAAAGAGCAGTACTTC.

There are many counts of this clonotype. CDR3 loop: CASQRGSGNTIYF. CDR3 coding DNA: TGTGCCAGCCAGAGGGGCTCTGGAAACACCATATATTTT. The V and J genes are TRBV6-5 and TRBJ1-3; perhaps TRBD1 as D (5 bases). CDR3 length: 13 residues. Germline lookup yields CDR1 MNHEY and CDR2 SVGAGI. V lost 8 bases and J lost 0, with 8 bases in between.

This clonotype has ten or more counts. The chain is built from TRBV11-1 and TRBJ1-2, with D possibly TRBD1 on 6 matching bases. CDR3 length: 12 amino acids. The V gene's germline CDR1 is SGHAT and CDR2 FQDESV (reference sequence). With 4 bases removed from V and 6 bases from J, the gap between germline ends came to 9 bases. The CDR3 DNA follows: TGTGCCAGCAGCTCGACAGGTCATGGCTACACCTTC. Translated: CASSSTGHGYTF. Together with reference TRBV11-1 and TRBJ1-2, the CDR3 gives the full variable domain: EAEVAQSPRYKITEKSQAVAFWCDPISGHATLYWYRQILGQGPELLVQFQDESVVDDSQLPKDRFSAERLKGVDSTLKIQPAELGDSAMYLCASSSTGHGYTFGSGTRLTVV.

This clonotype was seen at least ten times. This rearrangement joins TRBV12-3 or TRBV12-4 to TRBJ1-1; D gene ambiguous. The CDR3 extends over 15 amino acids. Trimming took 2 bases from V and 5 from J, leaving 15 bases between them. The CDR3 here is CASSLFDTGKTEAFF. The CDR3 nucleotides read TGTGCCAGCAGTTTATTCGACACGGGTAAGACTGAAGCTTTCTTT.

This clonotype appeared many times. The genes are TRBV7-2 and TRBJ2-2; TRBD1 matches 9 bases. Germline V gene data show CDR1 as SGHTA and CDR2 as FQGNSA. V was pared by 4 bases and J by 5 bases, with 8 bases of the junction left unmatched. The CDR3 runs to 16 residues. The CDR3 region is CASSSQGAAVTGELFF. Here the CDR3 DNA reads TGTGCCAGCAGCTCACAGGGGGCGGCAGTAACCGGGGAGCTGTTTTTT.

This clonotype was found many times. The chain employs TRBV20-1 and TRBJ2-3; 12 bases line up with TRBD2. CDR1 DFQATT and CDR2 SNEGSKA come from the germline V gene (reference sequence). The CDR3 runs 14 residues. V dropped 6 bases and J dropped 4; count of bases not matched to a gene: 5. The chain's CDR3 is CSAPSSGGADTQYF. CDR3 DNA: TGCAGTGCCCCCTCTAGCGGGGGGGCAGATACGCAGTATTTT.

Points on this clonotype: This could be a read error, since a much larger clone is one nucleotide away. The rearrangement links TRBV27 to TRBJ1-1, with D hard to call. The CDR3 consists of 12 residues. CDR1 MNHEY and CDR2 SMNVEV come from the germline V gene (reference sequence). V lost 6 bases and J 5 bases, leaving 10 bases between the germline ends. CDR3 residues: CASSQIGTEAFF. The DNA for the CDR3 is TGTGCCAGCAGCCAAATAGGAACTGAAGCTTTCTTT.

This clonotype was found many times. V is TRBV6-2 or TRBV6-3 and J is TRBJ2-7, with D perhaps being TRBD1 or TRBD2 (5 bases each). The V and J ends lost 5 bases and 4 bases respectively, with 12 bases between them. Germline CDR1 MNHEY, CDR2 SVGEGT. This CDR3 is built from 13 residues. The CDR3 region has the DNA TGTGCCAGCAGTAGGCTGGGACCGTACGAGCAGTACTTC. Translating gives CASSRLGPYEQYF.

In its sample, this clonotype was seen many times. The chain couples TRBV12-3 or TRBV12-4 to TRBJ1-5; TRBD1 aligns across 9 bases. The CDR3 sequence is 15 residues long. V shed 6 bases and J 5 bases; nucleotides not matched to a gene: 8. The CDR3 loop is CASSPLGQGDQPQHF. As DNA, the CDR3 is TGTGCCAGCAGCCCGCTGGGACAGGGAGATCAGCCCCAGCATTTT.

This clonotype has at least ten counts. This chain links TRBV20-1 with TRBJ2-3, with D possibly being TRBD2 (7 bases). With 3 bases removed from V and 3 bases from J, the gap between germline ends came to 13 bases. There are 14 residues in the CDR3. Germline loops: CDR1 DFQATT, CDR2 SNEGSKA (reference sequence). CDR3 bases: TGCAGTGCTAGTGGGGGGGCCAGGACAGATACGCAGTATTTT. Translation: CSASGGARTDTQYF.

This clonotype was recorded many times. This chain links TRBV7-2 with TRBJ1-3; D gene ambiguous. The CDR3 runs to 15 residues. V was shortened by 2 bases and J by 0 bases, with 8 bases between the two germline ends. Germline values: CDR1 SGHTA, CDR2 FQGNSA. The CDR3 sequence: CASSLSGYSGNTIYF. As DNA, the CDR3 is TGTGCCAGCAGCTTAAGTGGTTACTCTGGAAACACCATATATTTT.

In this sample, this clonotype turned up many times. The chain recombines TRBV5-5 with TRBJ2-7, with TRBD2 identical over 8 bases. Germline assignment: CDR1 SGHKS and CDR2 YYEKEE (reference sequence). The J segment lost 3 bases and the V segment lost 3 bases, leaving 11 bases of the junction unmatched. The CDR3 totals 16 residues. CDR3: CASSWRGAGGNYEQYF. The CDR3 nucleotides read TGTGCCAGCAGCTGGAGGGGCGCGGGGGGCAACTACGAGCAGTACTTC.

This clonotype was seen at least ten times. The chain is built from TRBV7-2 and TRBJ1-4, with D uncertain. Germline V gene data show CDR1 as SGHTA and CDR2 as FQGNSA. Trimming removed 5 bases at V and 5 bases at J, with 12 bases between. The CDR3 covers 14 residues. CDR3 sequence (DNA): TGTGCCAGCAGCCCCCGTGCAGGCAATGAAAAACTGTTTTTT. As protein: CASSPRAGNEKLFF.

This clonotype showed up just a few times. V is TRBV20-1 and J is TRBJ2-1, with 13 bases aligning to TRBD2. Germline V gene lookup returns CDR1 DFQATT and CDR2 SNEGSKA (reference sequence). J gave up 0 bases and V 1 base, and 6 bases lay outside the gene matches. The CDR3 covers 18 residues. The CDR3 nucleotides read TGCAGTGCTAGAGGACTAGCGGGGGGCCTAAGCTCCTACAATGAGCAGTTCTTC. Residues: CSARGLAGGLSSYNEQFF.

There are many counts of this clonotype. This sequence joins TRBV6-6 and TRBJ1-5, with D unresolved. CDR1 and CDR2 (germline): MNHNY, SVGAGI (reference sequence). V lost 5 bases, J lost 4 bases, and 6 bases lay in between. The CDR3 runs 12 residues. The CDR3 sequence is CASSVGNQPQHF. The DNA for the CDR3 is TGTGCCAGCAGTGTGGGGAATCAGCCCCAGCATTTT.

The chain recombines TRBV5-1 with TRBJ2-2, with no clear D. This CDR3 comprises 13 residues. Deletions cut 0 bases from V and 4 bases from J, with 4 bases between. Germline V CDR1 and CDR2: SGHRS, YFSETQ. The CDR3 loop is CASSLGGTGELFF. The CDR3, as DNA: TGCGCCAGCAGCTTGGGGGGCACCGGGGAGCTGTTTTTT. Variable domain in full (rest from reference TRBV5-1 and TRBJ2-2): KAGVTQTPRYLIKTRGQQVTLSCSPISGHRSVSWYQQTPGQGLQFLFEYFSETQRNKGNFPGRFSGRQFSNSRSEMNVSTLELGDSALYLCASSLGGTGELFFGEGSRLTVL.

The sample holds many counts of this clonotype. CDR3 DNA: TGCAGTGCTGGAATAGCGTCTAGCACAGATACGCAGTATTTT. As protein: CSAGIASSTDTQYF. The chain has TRBV20-1 and TRBJ2-3; D is perhaps TRBD2 (5 bases). V was clipped by 5 bases and J by 0 bases, with 12 bases between them. CDR3 length: 14 amino acids. Germline V gene lookup returns CDR1 DFQATT and CDR2 SNEGSKA (reference sequence).

There are many counts of this clonotype. The chain carries TRBV20-1 and TRBJ2-4; TRBD2 might be the D (6 bases). V was trimmed by 5 bases and J by 0 bases, leaving 14 bases between them. The germline V gene has CDR1 DFQATT and CDR2 SNEGSKA (reference sequence). The CDR3 loop spans 15 amino acids. The CDR3 here is CSAPRDSGAKNIQYF. In DNA form, the CDR3 reads TGCAGTGCTCCAAGGGATAGCGGAGCCAAAAACATTCAGTACTTC.